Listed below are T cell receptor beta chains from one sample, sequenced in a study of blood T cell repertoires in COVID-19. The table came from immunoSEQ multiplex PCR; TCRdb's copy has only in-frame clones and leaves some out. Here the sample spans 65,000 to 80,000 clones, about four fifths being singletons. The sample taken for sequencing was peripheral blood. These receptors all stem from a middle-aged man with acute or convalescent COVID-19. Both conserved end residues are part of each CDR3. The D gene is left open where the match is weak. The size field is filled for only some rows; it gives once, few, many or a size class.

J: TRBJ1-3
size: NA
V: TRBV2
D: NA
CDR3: CASSEAGARTGNTIYF
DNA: TGTGCCAGCAGTGAAGCAGGAGCACGTACTGGAAACACCATATATTTT

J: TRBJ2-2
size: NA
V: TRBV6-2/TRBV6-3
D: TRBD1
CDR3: CASSYRQGAGELFF
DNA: TGTGCCAGCAGTTACCGGCAGGGGGCCGGGGAGCTGTTTTTT

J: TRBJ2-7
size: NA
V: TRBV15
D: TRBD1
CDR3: CATSFRPPETGGGEQYF
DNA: TGTGCCACCAGCTTCCGGCCCCCGGAGACAGGGGGGGGCGAGCAGTACTTC

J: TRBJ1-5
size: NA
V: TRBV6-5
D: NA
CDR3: CASSSTPDQPQHF
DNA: TGTGCCAGCAGTTCGACACCAGATCAGCCCCAGCATTTT

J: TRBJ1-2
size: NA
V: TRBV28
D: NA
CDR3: CASSLWRGGQSYGYTF
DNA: TGTGCCAGCAGTTTATGGAGGGGGGGGCAGAGCTATGGCTACACCTTC

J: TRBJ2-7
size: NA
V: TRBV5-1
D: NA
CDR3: CASTLGSGTMEQYF
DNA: TGCGCCAGCACCTTGGGAAGCGGGACAATGGAGCAGTACTTC

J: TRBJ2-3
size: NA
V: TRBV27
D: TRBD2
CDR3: CASMRVAGGRGHTDTQYF
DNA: TGTGCCAGCATGAGGGTAGCGGGAGGAAGGGGGCACACAGATACGCAGTATTTT

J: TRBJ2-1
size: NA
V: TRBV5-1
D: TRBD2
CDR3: CARSLGASGGVQQFF
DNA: TGCGCCCGCAGCTTGGGGGCTAGCGGGGGGGTACAGCAGTTCTTC

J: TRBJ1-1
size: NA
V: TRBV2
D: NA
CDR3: CASREGTEAFF
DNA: TGTGCCAGCAGGGAGGGCACTGAAGCTTTCTTT

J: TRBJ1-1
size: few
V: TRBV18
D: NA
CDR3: CASSPAGYGGTEAFF
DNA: TGTGCCAGCTCACCAGCGGGGTACGGGGGCACTGAAGCTTTCTTT

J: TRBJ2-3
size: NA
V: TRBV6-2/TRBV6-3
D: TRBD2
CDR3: CASSRTSGRGTDTQYF
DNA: TGTGCCAGCAGTCGGACTAGCGGGAGGGGGACAGATACGCAGTATTTT

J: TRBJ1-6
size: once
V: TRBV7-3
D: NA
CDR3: CASSLFRDSNSPLHF
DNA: TGTGCCAGCAGCTTATTCCGGGACTCTAATTCACCCCTCCACTTT

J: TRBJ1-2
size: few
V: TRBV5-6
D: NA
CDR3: CASSLAQGQASGYTF
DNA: TGTGCCAGCAGCTTGGCCCAGGGTCAAGCCTCTGGCTACACCTTC

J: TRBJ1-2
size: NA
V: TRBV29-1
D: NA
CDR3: CSVGTQRGYTF
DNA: TGCAGCGTTGGGACACAGCGAGGCTACACCTTC

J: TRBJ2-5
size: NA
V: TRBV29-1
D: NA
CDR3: CSVMTGLEETQYF
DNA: TGCAGCGTAATGACAGGTTTGGAGGAGACCCAGTACTTC

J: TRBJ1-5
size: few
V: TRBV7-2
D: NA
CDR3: CASSPLVGQPQHF
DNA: TGTGCCAGCAGCCCCCTAGTTGGGCAGCCCCAGCATTTT

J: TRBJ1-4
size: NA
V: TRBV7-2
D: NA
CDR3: CASSFNGGNEKLFF
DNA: TGTGCCAGCAGTTTTAATGGGGGGAATGAAAAACTGTTTTTT

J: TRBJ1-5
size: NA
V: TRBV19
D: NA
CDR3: CASSIARDQPQHF
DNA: TGTGCCAGTAGTATAGCCCGAGATCAGCCCCAGCATTTT

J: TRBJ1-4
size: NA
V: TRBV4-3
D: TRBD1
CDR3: CASSQGSTGDLWREKLFF
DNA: TGCGCCAGCAGCCAAGGAAGTACAGGGGACCTTTGGCGTGAAAAACTGTTTTTT

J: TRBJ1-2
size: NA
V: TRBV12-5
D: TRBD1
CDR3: CASGWLTGETNYGYTF
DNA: TGTGCTAGTGGTTGGCTCACAGGGGAGACTAACTATGGCTACACCTTC

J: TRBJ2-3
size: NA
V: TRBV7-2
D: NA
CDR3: CASSLRGADTQYF
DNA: TGTGCCAGCAGCTTGCGCGGGGCAGATACGCAGTATTTT

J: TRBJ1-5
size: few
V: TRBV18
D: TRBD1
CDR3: CASSPTGTQPQHF
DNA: TGTGCCAGCTCCCCGACAGGGACTCAGCCCCAGCATTTT

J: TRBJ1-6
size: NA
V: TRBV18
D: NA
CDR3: CASSPEGSSYNSPLHF
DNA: TGTGCCAGCTCACCGGAGGGGAGCTCCTATAATTCACCCCTCCACTTT

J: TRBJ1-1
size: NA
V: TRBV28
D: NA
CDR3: CASSFRLGAPNTEAFF
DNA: TGTGCCAGCAGTTTTCGCCTTGGGGCCCCAAACACTGAAGCTTTCTTT

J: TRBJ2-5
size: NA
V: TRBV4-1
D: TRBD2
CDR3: CASSQDDSGKVTQYF
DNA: TGCGCCAGCAGCCAAGACGATAGCGGGAAGGTGACCCAGTACTTC

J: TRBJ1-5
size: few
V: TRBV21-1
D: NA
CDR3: CASSPWGTGGHQPQHF
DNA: TGTGCCAGCAGCCCATGGGGTACAGGGGGCCATCAGCCCCAGCATTTT

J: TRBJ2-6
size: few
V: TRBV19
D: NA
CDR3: CASSNVRNSGANVLTF
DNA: TGTGCCAGTAGTAACGTCAGAAACTCTGGGGCCAACGTCCTGACTTTC

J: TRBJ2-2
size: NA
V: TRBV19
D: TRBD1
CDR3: CASSISGQRNGELFF
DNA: TGTGCCAGTAGTATATCGGGACAGAGGAACGGGGAGCTGTTTTTT

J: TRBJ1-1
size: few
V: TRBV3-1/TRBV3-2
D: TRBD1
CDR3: CASRRGQGGTEAFF
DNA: TGTGCCAGCAGACGAGGACAGGGGGGCACTGAAGCTTTCTTT

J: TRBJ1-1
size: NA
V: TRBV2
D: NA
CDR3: CASSEALMTGNTEAFF
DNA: TGTGCCAGCAGTGAAGCCCTTATGACGGGGAACACTGAAGCTTTCTTT

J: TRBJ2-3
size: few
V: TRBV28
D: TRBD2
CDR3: CASSLGGTSGSLRTDTQYF
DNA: TGTGCCAGCAGTCTTGGCGGGACTAGCGGGAGCCTTAGAACAGATACGCAGTATTTT

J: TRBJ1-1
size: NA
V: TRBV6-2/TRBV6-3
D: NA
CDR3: CASSLTQGTMNTEAFF
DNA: TGTGCCAGCAGCCTTACACAGGGAACCATGAACACTGAAGCTTTCTTT

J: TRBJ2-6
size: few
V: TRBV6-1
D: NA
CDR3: CASSESLASGANVLTF
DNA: TGTGCCAGCAGTGAAAGTCTGGCTTCAGGGGCCAACGTCCTGACTTTC

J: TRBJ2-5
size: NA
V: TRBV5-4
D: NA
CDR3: CASSLVGSAKTQYF
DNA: TGTGCCAGCAGCTTGGTCGGTAGCGCCAAGACCCAGTACTTC

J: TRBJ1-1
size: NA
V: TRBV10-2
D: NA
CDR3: CASSGREFTEAFF
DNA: TGCGCCAGCAGTGGCAGGGAATTCACTGAAGCTTTCTTT

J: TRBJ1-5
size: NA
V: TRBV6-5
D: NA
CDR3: CASSSNSNQPQHF
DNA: TGTGCCAGCAGTTCCAATAGCAATCAGCCCCAGCATTTT

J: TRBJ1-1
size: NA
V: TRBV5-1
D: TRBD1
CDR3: CASSPNPGQRLNTEAFF
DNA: TGCGCCAGCAGCCCAAATCCGGGACAGAGATTGAACACTGAAGCTTTCTTT

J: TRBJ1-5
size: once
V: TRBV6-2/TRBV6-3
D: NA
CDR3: CASSYPRTQGYQPQHF
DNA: TGTGCCAGCAGTTACCCCCGGACTCAGGGGTATCAGCCCCAGCATTTT

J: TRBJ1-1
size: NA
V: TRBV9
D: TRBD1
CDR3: CASSVGYGQVNTEAFF
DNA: TGTGCCAGCAGCGTCGGATATGGACAGGTGAACACTGAAGCTTTCTTT

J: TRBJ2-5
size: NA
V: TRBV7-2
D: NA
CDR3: CASANSRGETQYF
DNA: TGTGCCAGCGCGAATTCCCGAGGGGAGACCCAGTACTTC

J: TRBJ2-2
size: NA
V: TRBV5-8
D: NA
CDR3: CASSLLRNTGELFF
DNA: TGTGCCAGCAGCTTGCTCAGGAACACCGGGGAGCTGTTTTTT

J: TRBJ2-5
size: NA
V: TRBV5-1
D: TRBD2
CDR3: CASSLGTSGQETQYF
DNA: TGCGCCAGCAGCTTGGGGACTAGCGGACAAGAGACCCAGTACTTC

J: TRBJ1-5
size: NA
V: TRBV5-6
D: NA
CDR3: CASSSLRYSNQPQHF
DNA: TGTGCCAGCAGCTCCCTCCGGTATAGCAATCAGCCCCAGCATTTT

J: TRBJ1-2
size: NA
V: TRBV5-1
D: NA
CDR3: CASSLSENYGYTF
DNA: TGCGCCAGCAGCTTGTCGGAGAACTATGGCTACACCTTC

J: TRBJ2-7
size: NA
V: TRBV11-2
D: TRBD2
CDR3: CASGLAGIEQYF
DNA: TGTGCCAGCGGACTAGCGGGTATAGAGCAGTACTTC

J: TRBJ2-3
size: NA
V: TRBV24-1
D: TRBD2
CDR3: CATSDSRLAGGPADTQYF
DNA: TGTGCCACCAGTGATTCCCGGCTAGCGGGGGGCCCAGCAGATACGCAGTATTTT

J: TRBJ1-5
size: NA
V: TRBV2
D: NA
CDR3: CASTADSSNQPQHF
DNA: TGTGCCAGCACAGCCGACAGTAGCAATCAGCCCCAGCATTTT

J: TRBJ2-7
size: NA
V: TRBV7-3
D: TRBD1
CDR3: CASSLDRVGYEQYF
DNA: TGTGCCAGCAGCTTAGACAGGGTGGGTTACGAGCAGTACTTC

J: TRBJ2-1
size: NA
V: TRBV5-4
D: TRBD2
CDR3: CASSRTPNGGSSNEQFF
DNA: TGTGCCAGCAGCCGAACCCCTAACGGGGGGTCTTCCAATGAGCAGTTCTTC

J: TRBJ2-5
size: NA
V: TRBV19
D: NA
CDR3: CASSISVEETQYF
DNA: TGTGCCAGTAGTATTTCTGTCGAGGAGACCCAGTACTTC

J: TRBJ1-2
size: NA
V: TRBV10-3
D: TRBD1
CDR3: CAISEGEAGGPSRYGYTF
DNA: TGTGCCATCAGTGAGGGGGAGGCAGGGGGGCCTTCGAGGTATGGCTACACCTTC

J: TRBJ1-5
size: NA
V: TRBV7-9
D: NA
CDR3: CASSQEGFPQPQHF
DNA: TGTGCCAGCAGCCAGGAGGGCTTCCCCCAGCCCCAGCATTTT

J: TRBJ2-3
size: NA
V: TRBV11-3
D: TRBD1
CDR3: CASSTGGAVNTDTQYF
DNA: TGTGCCAGCAGTACAGGGGGTGCGGTAAACACAGATACGCAGTATTTT

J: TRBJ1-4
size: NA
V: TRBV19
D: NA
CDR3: CASSTSRASEKLFF
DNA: TGTGCCAGTAGTACAAGCAGGGCGAGTGAAAAACTGTTTTTT

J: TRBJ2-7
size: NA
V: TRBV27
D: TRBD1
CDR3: CASKKGQTNYEQYF
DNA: TGTGCCAGTAAAAAGGGACAGACAAATTATGAGCAGTACTTC

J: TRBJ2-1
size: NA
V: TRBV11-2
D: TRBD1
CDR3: CASSSTGQTYNEQFF
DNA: TGTGCCAGCAGCTCGACGGGACAGACTTACAATGAGCAGTTCTTC

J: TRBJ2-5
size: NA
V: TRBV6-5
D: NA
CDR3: CASSYSPGLQETQYF
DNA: TGTGCCAGCAGTTACTCCCCAGGGCTCCAAGAGACCCAGTACTTC

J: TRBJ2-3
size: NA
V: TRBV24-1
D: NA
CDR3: CATGTGGADTQYF
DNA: TGTGCCACCGGAACAGGGGGGGCAGATACGCAGTATTTT

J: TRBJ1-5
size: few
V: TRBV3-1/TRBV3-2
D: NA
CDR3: CASSQGGGYGQPQHF
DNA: TGTGCCAGCAGCCAAGGGGGGGGGTACGGTCAGCCCCAGCATTTT

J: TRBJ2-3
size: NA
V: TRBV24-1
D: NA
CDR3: CATSDHGGLGTDTQYF
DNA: TGTGCCACCAGTGATCATGGGGGCTTAGGCACAGATACGCAGTATTTT